This T cell receptor (beta chain) was identified during a study of CD8+CD57+ T cells in acquired aplastic anemia. Study-wide background: The study obtained an average of roughly 3 ug of DNA from sorted CD4+ and CD8+ cells. As sequenced from healthy donors, CD4+ cells averaged roughly 9.9 million reads.

Genomic DNA acted as the template from which TCR beta VDJ combination and CDR3 sequence profiling were carried out. TCRdb used MiXCR to reprocess the reads, holding one entry per CDR3 protein. This table holds some 170,000 distinct CDR3 sequences, approximately 40% found once. Notes on the study in general: Patients and controls shared under 35 CD8+ CDR3 sequences, which appeared highly expressed in patients and within their immunodominant clones.

CDR1 is SNHLY and CDR2 is FYNNEI in the germline V gene. The CDR3 consists of 14 residues. The trim removed 6 bases at V and 4 bases at J, leaving 7 bases unmatched. Notes on this clonotype: Its antigen is unidentified.

V usage is TRBV2 and J usage is TRBJ2-7, with 9 bases that match TRBD1. The receptor was isolated from a human donor in good health. Sequenced input: sorted CD4+, CD8+, or CD8+CD57+ T cells (not recorded which) from PBMCs. The CDR3 loop is CASRPGQGFYEQYF. The CDR3 region has the DNA TGTGCCAGCAGGCCGGGACAGGGTTTTTACGAGCAGTACTTC. The full variable domain, in which reference TRBV2 and TRBJ2-7 provide the parts outside the CDR3, is EPEVTQTPSHQVTQMGQEVILRCVPISNHLYFYWYRQILGQKVEFLVSFYNNEISEKSEIFDDQFSVERPDGSNFTLKIRSTKLEDSAMYFCASRPGQGFYEQYFGPGTRLTVT.